This is a list of T cell receptor beta chains from one sample in a study of T cells after yellow fever vaccination. One entry per CDR3 protein results from TCRdb running MiXCR on the 5' RACE reads. The table has fewer than 500,000 distinct CDR3 sequences, around 20% seen once. The source was PBMCs, collected before the yellow fever booster vaccination. All receptors derive from a young man who received the YFV17D yellow fever vaccine. Each CDR3 is given with its conserved first and last residue. D genes are given only for firm matches. For some rows the clone size is stated as once, few or many, or as a class when expanded; others skip it.

clone_size,d_call,v_call,j_call,cdr3_nt,cdr3_aa
NA,NA,TRBV5-1,TRBJ2-7,TGCGCCAGCAGCTTGGTTCCAGACCTAGAGCAGTACTTC,CASSLVPDLEQYF
NA,NA,TRBV7-2,TRBJ2-3,TGTGCCAGCAGCTTTAGGCGGGGCACAGATACGCAGTATTTT,CASSFRRGTDTQYF
NA,NA,TRBV6-5,TRBJ1-1,TGTGCCAGCAGTACTGGGAAGGCTGAAGCTTTCTTT,CASSTGKAEAFF
few,NA,TRBV11-2,TRBJ1-4,TGTGCCAGCAGCTTAGATAATTTGGGGATCACTAATGAAAAACTGTTTTTT,CASSLDNLGITNEKLFF
NA,TRBD1,TRBV18,TRBJ1-2,TGTGCCAGCGCCACCCGGGACAGGGAGGGCTACACCTTC,CASATRDREGYTF
NA,TRBD1,TRBV6-5,TRBJ1-1,TGTGCCAGCAGTCCGGGACAGCCTTCCCGGGAAGCTTTCTTT,CASSPGQPSREAFF
NA,TRBD1,TRBV4-1,TRBJ2-5,TGCGCCAGCGGGACAGGAATTGACCAAGAGACCCAGTACTTC,CASGTGIDQETQYF
NA,NA,TRBV4-3,TRBJ1-1,TGCGCCAGCAGCCAAGCGCCGAATCAACAGGCTGAAGCTTTCTTT,CASSQAPNQQAEAFF
few,TRBD1,TRBV7-9,TRBJ2-5,TGTGCCAGCAGCCAGCGACAGGGGGGCGTGGAGACCCAGTACTTC,CASSQRQGGVETQYF
few,NA,TRBV7-2,TRBJ1-6,TGTGCCAGCAGCTTAGCGAGGGGCGTGTATAATTCACCCCTCCACTTT,CASSLARGVYNSPLHF
NA,NA,TRBV5-6,TRBJ2-5,TGTGCCAGCAGCCACCTCCCCGGGACGACCGGGAAGGCCCAGTACTTC,CASSHLPGTTGKAQYF
NA,NA,TRBV9,TRBJ2-3,TGTGCCAGCAGCGGTTGGGGGGCGTCAGATACGCAGTATTTT,CASSGWGASDTQYF
few,NA,TRBV20-1,TRBJ1-1,TGCAGTGCTAGGAGGAGGATGAACACTGAAGCTTTCTTT,CSARRRMNTEAFF
few,NA,TRBV10-3,TRBJ2-1,TGTGCCACTAAGAACAGGGAGACTTACAATGAGCAGTTCTTC,CATKNRETYNEQFF
many,NA,TRBV20-1,TRBJ1-1,TGCAGTGCTAGAGAAAAGGAGGGGGGCTGGAACACTGAAGCTTTCTTT,CSAREKEGGWNTEAFF
few,TRBD2,TRBV5-5,TRBJ2-3,TGTGCCAGCAGACCTGGACTAGCGGGGGGGTACCGAAGCACAGATACGCAGTATTTT,CASRPGLAGGYRSTDTQYF
few,TRBD1,TRBV6-6,TRBJ1-5,TGTGCCAGCAGTAACCGGGACAGGGACCAGCCCCAGCATTTT,CASSNRDRDQPQHF
few,NA,TRBV6-5,TRBJ2-1,TGTGCCAGCAGAACCACTTACTCCTACAATGAGCAGTTCTTC,CASRTTYSYNEQFF
few,TRBD1,TRBV12-3/TRBV12-4,TRBJ1-2,TGTGCCAGCAGAAGGACAGGGGGCCGCTATGGCTACACCTTC,CASRRTGGRYGYTF
few,NA,TRBV30,TRBJ1-2,TGTGCCTGGAGTTCATCAAACTACCCCTCGACCTTC,CAWSSSNYPSTF
few,NA,TRBV24-1,TRBJ1-1,TGTGCCACCAGTGGGTCTGGCGGGGGGAACACTGAAGCTTTCTTT,CATSGSGGGNTEAFF
NA,NA,TRBV29-1,TRBJ1-1,TGCAGCGGCCACAGGTGGGAGAACACTGAAGCTTTCTTT,CSGHRWENTEAFF
few,NA,TRBV6-5,TRBJ2-2,TGTGCCAGCAGTTACTTCCAGGACGGGGAGCTGTTTTTT,CASSYFQDGELFF
NA,NA,TRBV9,TRBJ1-6,TGTGCCAGCAGCGAGAGGGGGGGTAACTATAATTCACCCCTCCACTTT,CASSERGGNYNSPLHF
once,NA,TRBV11-2,TRBJ2-7,TGTGCCAGCAGATTCCAGGGGTTCGAGCAGTACTTC,CASRFQGFEQYF
NA,TRBD1,TRBV7-6,TRBJ2-7,TGTGCCAGCAGCCCCGGGACAGTGTTGCACGAGCAGTACTTC,CASSPGTVLHEQYF
NA,NA,TRBV11-3,TRBJ2-2,TGTGCCAGCAGCTTTTTAGGGGGAGACGGGGAGCTGTTTTTT,CASSFLGGDGELFF
few,TRBD1,TRBV4-2,TRBJ2-1,TGTGCCAGCAGCCAAGGGGACAGATACAATGAGCAGTTCTTC,CASSQGDRYNEQFF
few,NA,TRBV7-3,TRBJ2-3,TGTGCCAGCAGCGCCGGAGGGAGTCGGACCTCCGATACGCAGTATTTT,CASSAGGSRTSDTQYF
NA,NA,TRBV20-1,TRBJ1-1,TGCAGTGCTAGACCGGATATGACTGAAGCTTTCTTT,CSARPDMTEAFF
NA,NA,TRBV7-2,TRBJ1-5,TGTGCCTGCAGCTTAGTGGGGGGAGATAGCAATCAGCCCCAGCATTTT,CACSLVGGDSNQPQHF
NA,NA,TRBV5-1,TRBJ1-2,TGCGCCAGCAGTACGGACCGCTATGGCTACACCTTC,CASSTDRYGYTF
few,NA,TRBV15,TRBJ1-2,TGTGCCACCAGCAGAGACCAACCGGGCGCGGGCTATGGCTACACCTTC,CATSRDQPGAGYGYTF
few,TRBD1,TRBV15,TRBJ2-3,TGTGCCACCAGCAGAAGACAGGGGTCAGATACGCAGTATTTT,CATSRRQGSDTQYF
NA,TRBD1,TRBV10-3,TRBJ1-3,TGTGCCATCACCACGGGACAGGGAAACACCATATATTTT,CAITTGQGNTIYF
few,NA,TRBV4-1,TRBJ1-2,TGCGCCAGCAGCCCCGTTGGGGGTCAAGAAGGCTACACCTTC,CASSPVGGQEGYTF
few,NA,TRBV5-1,TRBJ2-5,TGCGCCAGCAGCCTTACTAGCACTCAAGAGACCCAGTACTTC,CASSLTSTQETQYF
NA,NA,TRBV5-1,TRBJ2-2,TGCGCCAGCAGCCCCGGGGACACTGGCACCGGGGAGCTGTTTTTT,CASSPGDTGTGELFF
many,TRBD2,TRBV5-1,TRBJ2-5,TGCGCCAGCAGCCGAGGACAGGGACTAGCGGGGTTAGAGACCCAGTACTTC,CASSRGQGLAGLETQYF
few,TRBD2,TRBV11-2,TRBJ2-1,TGTGCCAGCAGCCCGGGTAGCGGGGGGGCCAATGAGCAGTTCTTC,CASSPGSGGANEQFF
NA,TRBD1,TRBV12-3/TRBV12-4,TRBJ2-2,TGTGCCAGCAGGACAGGGGGTTCGAACACCGGGGAGCTGTTTTTT,CASRTGGSNTGELFF